The clone carrying this T cell receptor beta chain was counted a few times. Its specificity is not known. This sample stems from a study of T cells in Graves' hyperthyroidism and ophthalmopathy. Overall study: The blood sample was taken at first diagnosis, before treatment began.

Patients aged 18 to 65 had newly diagnosed hyperthyroidism that had lasted under 2 months. Study-wide results and caveats: By a 13 V-J model, ophthalmopathy was set apart from stable hyperthyroidism.

TCR beta CDR3 sequences were amplified from RNA transcripts. With the HTBI primer set, the TCR CDR3 went through a first round of RT-PCR. TCRdb processed the multiplex PCR reads anew with MiXCR; each CDR3 protein has one entry. Here the sample spans a few hundred thousand distinct CDR3 sequences, around 25% being singletons. Trimming removed 1 base from V and 7 bases from J, with 18 bases in between. CDR3 length: 16 amino acids. CDR1 and CDR2 (germline): SGHRS, YFSETQ. What was sequenced was blood. The TCR originated in a man in his fifties with Graves' hyperthyroidism. The chain recombines TRBV5-1 with TRBJ2-1; TRBD2 might be the D (6 bases). CDR3: CASSLWDDGSRNEQFF. CDR3 DNA: TGCGCCAGCAGCTTGTGGGACGACGGGAGTAGGAATGAGCAGTTCTTC.